The 21 T cell receptor beta chains presented below share a single source sample, sequenced in a study of molecular identifiers for immune sequencing clone quantification. TCRdb fed the PCR reads into MiXCR, producing one record per CDR3 protein. The table shows nearly 650,000 distinct CDR3 sequences, with roughly 25% occurring only once. Sequences were obtained from naive CD8+ T cells from blood, with Jurkat cell RNA spiked in. Documented subset: FACS-sorted CD8+CD4-CCR7+CD45RA+ naive T cells. These receptor sequences come from a human donor in good health. Some libraries in this study had Jurkat cell RNA spiked in.

This clonotype was recorded many times. The chain uses TRBV30 and TRBJ1-1; D remains ambiguous. Germline lookup yields CDR1 GTSNPN and CDR2 SVGIG (reference sequence). CDR3 length: 11 amino acids. Trimming cost V 5 bases and J 2 bases, with 6 bases left between them. The CDR3 is CAWEINTEAFF. In nucleotides, the CDR3 is TGTGCCTGGGAGATCAACACTGAAGCTTTCTTT.

This clonotype turned up a few times. The CDR3 loop is CASSQRGSVYEQYF. DNA of the CDR3: TGTGCCAGCAGTCAAAGAGGGAGTGTTTACGAGCAGTACTTC. The rearrangement links TRBV28 to TRBJ2-7; a possible D gene is TRBD2 (5 bases). V was clipped by 5 bases and J by 4 bases, with 15 bases between them. The CDR3 extends over 14 amino acids. CDR1 and CDR2 (germline): MDHEN, SYDVKM.

This clonotype was observed a few times. The J gene is TRBJ2-2, the V gene TRBV4-3; 10 nucleotides agree with TRBD1. With V trimmed by 0 bases and J by 0 bases, 4 bases remained unmatched. Per the germline V gene, CDR1 is LGHNA and CDR2 is YSLEER. This CDR3 is built from 18 residues. CDR3 nucleotides: TGCGCCAGCAGCCAAGACGACAGGGGGCTAACGAACACCGGGGAGCTGTTTTTT. Its protein is CASSQDDRGLTNTGELFF.

This clonotype came up a few times. This chain uses TRBV27 with TRBJ1-1, with a possible D match to TRBD1 (6 bases). Germline-derived CDR1 and CDR2 are MNHEY and SMNVEV (reference sequence). V lost 5 bases and J 1 base, leaving 20 bases between the germline ends. The CDR3 is 17 amino acids. The CDR3 nucleotides read TGTGCCAGCAGTCCAGGAGGGGGTGCCTTTCCGAACACTGAAGCTTTCTTT. Translation gives CASSPGGGAFPNTEAFF.

This clonotype has at least ten counts. The chain links TRBV19 to TRBJ2-7; D possibly matches TRBD1 or TRBD2 (5 bases each). Trimming shortened V by 3 bases and J by 3 bases, and 12 bases separated the two germline ends. Germline lookup yields CDR1 LNHDA and CDR2 SQIVND (reference sequence). This CDR3 has 14 amino acids. The CDR3 loop is CASSIRGPIYEQYF. The CDR3 DNA reads as TGTGCCAGTAGTATTCGGGGCCCCATCTACGAGCAGTACTTC.

This clonotype was seen at least ten times. The V and J genes are TRBV13 and TRBJ2-2; tentatively, D is TRBD1 (6 bases). V was cut by 4 bases and J by 6 bases, with 24 bases left in between. The germline CDR1 and CDR2 sequences are PRHDT and FYEKMQ (reference sequence). The CDR3 covers 18 residues. The DNA for the CDR3 is TGTGCCAGCAGCTCCGAACACCAAACAGGGCGGAGTGCCGGGGAGCTGTTTTTT. Amino acid sequence: CASSSEHQTGRSAGELFF.

This clonotype was observed a few times. The chain combines TRBV24-1 with TRBJ2-3; D is perhaps TRBD1 (5 bases). Per the germline V gene, CDR1 is KGHDR and CDR2 is SFDVKD. Trimming shortened V by 5 bases and J by 0 bases, and 11 bases separated the two germline ends. This CDR3 is 15 amino acids long. The CDR3 DNA reads as TGTGCCACCAGTGGAACGACAGCTAGCACAGATACGCAGTATTTT. Translation: CATSGTTASTDTQYF.

This clonotype was counted at least ten times. The rearrangement uses TRBV7-2 and TRBJ2-7; 7 bases fit TRBD1. V lost 0 bases and J lost 7; bases outside the gene matches: 9. Germline V CDR1 and CDR2: SGHTA, FQGNSA. The length of the CDR3 is 15 residues. The CDR3 coding sequence is TGTGCCAGCAGCTTAGCCCTGACAGGGTGGAGTGAGCAGTACTTC. Translation gives CASSLALTGWSEQYF.

This clonotype was picked up a small number of times. The chain carries TRBV27 and TRBJ2-7, with 9 nucleotides matching TRBD1. V was clipped by 4 bases and J by 3 bases; unmatched bases: 4. Germline values: CDR1 MNHEY, CDR2 SMNVEV (reference sequence). This CDR3 has 14 amino acids. The CDR3 region has the DNA TGTGCCAGCAGTTGGACAGGGGCGCACTACGAGCAGTACTTC. Amino acids: CASSWTGAHYEQYF.

To note about this clonotype: This clone may be a read error of a much larger clone one base away. The conserved final phenylalanine or tryptophan is absent from the CDR3, which likely points to a read error. The V and J genes are TRBV6-6 and TRBJ2-1; 7 nucleotides align to TRBD1. Losses at the gene ends were 5 bases for V and 9 bases for J; bases not matched to a gene: 4. This CDR3 comprises 12 residues. Germline CDR1 and CDR2: MNHNY and SVGAGI (reference sequence). CDR3 loop: CASSTRGSEQFI. For the CDR3, the DNA is TGTGCCAGCAGTACCAGGGGGAGTGAGCAGTTCATC.

This clonotype was found a few times. This chain uses TRBV19 with TRBJ2-3; weak D call: TRBD2 (5 bases). The germline V gene has CDR1 LNHDA and CDR2 SQIVND (reference sequence). The CDR3 is 16 amino acids. V was clipped by 1 base and J by 0 bases, with 11 bases between them. CDR3 protein: CASSIVGGLSTDTQYF. Written as DNA, the CDR3 is TGTGCCAGTAGTATAGTTGGAGGTTTGAGCACAGATACGCAGTATTTT.

V is TRBV19 and J is TRBJ2-7, with TRBD2 matching 7 bases. The V segment lost 2 bases and the J segment 4 bases; nucleotides outside the gene matches: 8. Germline V lookup: CDR1 LNHDA, CDR2 SQIVND (reference sequence). The CDR3 is made up of 15 amino acids. The CDR3 nucleotides are TGTGCCAGTAGTATAAGCGGCGGGAGTGAATACGAGCAGTACTTC. Residues: CASSISGGSEYEQYF.

This clonotype was counted a few times. The gene calls are TRBV13 and TRBJ2-7; D may be TRBD1 (6 bases). Trimming stripped 7 bases from V and 4 bases from J, with 17 bases between. The germline V gene encodes CDR1 PRHDT and CDR2 FYEKMQ (reference sequence). This CDR3 has 14 amino acids. Here the CDR3 DNA reads TGTGCCAGCACTCAAGGGACACTACGTTACGAGCAGTACTTC. This encodes CASTQGTLRYEQYF.

Comments on this clonotype: This clone may be a read error of a much larger clone one base away. The rearrangement uses TRBV11-2 and TRBJ2-1, with 10 bases matching TRBD1. The CDR3 runs 17 residues. CDR1 and CDR2 (germline): SGHAT, FQNNGV. The ends lost 5 bases at V and 6 bases at J; junction bases unmatched: 13. This chain's CDR3 is CASSPGTGESRGNEQFF. The CDR3, as DNA: TGTGCCAGCAGCCCGGGGACAGGGGAATCCCGAGGCAATGAGCAGTTCTTC.

This clonotype came up a few times. This chain uses TRBV9 with TRBJ2-3; D not resolved. Germline CDR1 SGDLS, CDR2 YYNGEE. V was cut by 3 bases and J by 6 bases, with 17 bases left in between. The CDR3 has 15 amino acids. The CDR3 sequence: CASSGMVVPGDTQYF. The CDR3 coding sequence is TGTGCCAGCAGCGGAATGGTGGTACCCGGGGATACGCAGTATTTT.

Turning to this clonotype: A much larger clone lies one base from this, so it may be a read error. The chain has TRBV7-9 and TRBJ1-4; possibly TRBD1 for D (6 bases). From germline, CDR1 is SEHNR and CDR2 FQNEAQ (reference sequence). The CDR3 extends over 14 amino acids. V lost 8 bases, J lost 1 base, and 11 bases lay in between. CDR3 DNA sequence: TGTGCCAGCGGCCCACAGGGAACTAATGAAAAACTGTTTTTT. This translates into CASGPQGTNEKLFF.

For this clonotype: Since a much larger clone is just one base distant, this may be a read error. The gene calls are TRBV4-1 and TRBJ2-7, with D possibly TRBD2 on 6 matching bases. CDR3 length: 15 residues. The germline V gene has CDR1 MGHRA and CDR2 YSYEKL. DNA of the CDR3: TGCGCCAACAGCCAACCTGGAGGGGACGGGTACGAGCAGTACTTC. Its protein is CANSQPGGDGYEQYF.

The genes are TRBV28 and TRBJ2-5, with D possibly matching TRBD2 (7 bases). V dropped 6 bases and J dropped 5 bases, with 16 bases sitting between them. Looked up from germline, CDR1 is MDHEN and CDR2 is SYDVKM. The CDR3 is made up of 14 amino acids. CDR3 protein: CASSPAGAGETQYF. CDR3 bases: TGTGCCAGCAGCCCCGCGGGGGCGGGGGAGACCCAGTACTTC.

Ten or more counts support this clonotype. CDR3 sequence reads: CASSLYWTPELGYTF. Here the CDR3 DNA reads TGTGCCAGCAGCTTATATTGGACACCTGAGCTAGGCTACACCTTC. The chain couples TRBV7-8 to TRBJ1-2, with a weak D call TRBD1 (5 bases). Germline V gives CDR1 SGHVS, CDR2 FQNEAQ. With 2 bases removed from V and 8 bases from J, the gap between germline ends came to 18 bases. The CDR3 runs 15 residues. Together with reference TRBV7-8 and TRBJ1-2, the CDR3 gives the full variable domain: GAGVSQSPRYKVAKRGQDVALRCDPISGHVSLFWYQQALGQGPEFLTYFQNEAQLDKSGLPSDRFFAERPEGSVSTLKIQRTQQEDSAVYLCASSLYWTPELGYTFGSGTRLTVV.

This clonotype was recorded many times. In DNA, the CDR3 is TGCAGTGCGGAAGGTTTCCAGGGGGCTGGTACCTTC. It is translated as CSAEGFQGAGTF. The chain employs TRBV20-1 and TRBJ1-2; 8 bases agree with TRBD1. CDR3 length: 12 amino acids. CDR1 and CDR2 (germline): DFQATT, SNEGSKA (reference sequence). V dropped 6 bases and J dropped 14; count of bases not matched to a gene: 14.

The V gene is TRBV12-3 or TRBV12-4, the J gene TRBJ2-3; 13 bases map to TRBD2. The length of the CDR3 is 15 residues. The ends lost 5 bases at V and 10 bases at J; junction bases unmatched: 9. CDR3: CASSQGTSGEDAQYF. In DNA, the CDR3 is TGTGCCAGCAGTCAGGGGACTAGCGGGGAGGATGCGCAGTATTTT.